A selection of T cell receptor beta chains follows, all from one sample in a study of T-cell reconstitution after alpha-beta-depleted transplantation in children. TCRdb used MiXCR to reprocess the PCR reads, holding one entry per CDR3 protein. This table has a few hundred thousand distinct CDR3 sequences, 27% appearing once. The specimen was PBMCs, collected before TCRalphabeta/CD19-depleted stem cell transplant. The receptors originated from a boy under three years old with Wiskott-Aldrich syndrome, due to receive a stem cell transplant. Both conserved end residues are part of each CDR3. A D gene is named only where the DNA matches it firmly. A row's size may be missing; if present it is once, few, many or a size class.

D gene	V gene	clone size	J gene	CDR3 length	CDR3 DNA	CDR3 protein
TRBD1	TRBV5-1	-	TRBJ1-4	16	TGCGCCAGCAGCTTGGCTACAGGGACAGCTAATGAAAAACTGTTTTTT	CASSLATGTANEKLFF
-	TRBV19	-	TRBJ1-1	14	TGTGCCAGTAGAACTGGGGGCAGAAACACTGAAGCTTTCTTT	CASRTGGRNTEAFF
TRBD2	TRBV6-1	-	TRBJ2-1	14	TGTGCCAGCAGCAGGGCGGGAGATGTGGGTGAGCAGTTCTTC	CASSRAGDVGEQFF
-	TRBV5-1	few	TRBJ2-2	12	TGCGCCAGCAGCCCGCCCCCCGGGGAGCTGTTTTTT	CASSPPPGELFF
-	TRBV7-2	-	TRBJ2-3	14	TGTGCCAGCAGTCAGGGGCCGGCAACAGATACGCAGTATTTT	CASSQGPATDTQYF
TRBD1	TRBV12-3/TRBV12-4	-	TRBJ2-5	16	TGTGCCAGCAGTTTTACCTGGACAGGGGCTGGAGAGACCCAGTACTTC	CASSFTWTGAGETQYF
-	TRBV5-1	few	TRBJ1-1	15	TGCGCCAGCAGCTTGGCTGGCCCGCGGAACACTGAAGTTTTCTTT	CASSLAGPRNTEVFF
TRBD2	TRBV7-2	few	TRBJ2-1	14	TGTGCCGGGACTAGCGGGAGCTCCTACAATGAGCAGTTCTTC	CAGTSGSSYNEQFF
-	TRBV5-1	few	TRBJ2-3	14	TGCGCCAGCAGCCCTGGCGGGATTGAAGATACGCAGTATTTT	CASSPGGIEDTQYF
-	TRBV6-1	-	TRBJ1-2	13	TGTGCCAGCAGAGTCCGGGGGCCCTATGGCTACACCTTC	CASRVRGPYGYTF
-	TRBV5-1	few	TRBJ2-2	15	TGCGCCAGCACCGTGCCGCCGGGGAACACCGGGGAGCTGTTTTTT	CASTVPPGNTGELFF
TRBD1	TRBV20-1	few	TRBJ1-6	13	TGCAGTGCTAGGACAGGGGGCGATTCACCCCTCCACTTT	CSARTGGDSPLHF
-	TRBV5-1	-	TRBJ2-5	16	TGCGCCAGCAGCTTGGTATACAGATCCCCCCAAGAGACCCAGTACTTC	CASSLVYRSPQETQYF
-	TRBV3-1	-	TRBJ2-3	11	TGTGCCAGCAGCCAAGTCCATACGCAGTATTTT	CASSQVHTQYF
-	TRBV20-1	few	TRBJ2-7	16	TGCAGTGCTAGAGATGCGATGGCAGCCCTACCTAACGAGCAGTACTTC	CSARDAMAALPNEQYF
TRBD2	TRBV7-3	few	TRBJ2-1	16	TGTGCCAGCAGCTCATCCGGGACTAGCGGGAGCAATGAGCAGTTCTTC	CASSSSGTSGSNEQFF
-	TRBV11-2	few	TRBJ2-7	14	TGTGCCAGCAGCTTGGGTTACGCGGACTACGAGCAGTACTTC	CASSLGYADYEQYF
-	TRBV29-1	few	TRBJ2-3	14	TGCAGCGTTGAAGGCCTAGCTGGGCCAGATACGCAGTATTTT	CSVEGLAGPDTQYF
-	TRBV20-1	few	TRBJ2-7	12	TGCAGTGCTCAGGACCTATACTACGAGCAGTACTTC	CSAQDLYYEQYF
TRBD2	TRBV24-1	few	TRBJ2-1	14	TGTGCCACCAGTGCAGCGGGAGGGTTGGATGAGCAGTTCTTC	CATSAAGGLDEQFF
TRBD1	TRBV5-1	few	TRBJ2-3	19	TGCGCCAGCAGCTTGGTATGGACAGGGGAGGGCATCATCACAGATACGCAGTATTTT	CASSLVWTGEGIITDTQYF
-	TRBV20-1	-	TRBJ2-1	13	TGCAGTGCTAGCCCCAATCGCCTCAATGAGCAGTTCTTC	CSASPNRLNEQFF
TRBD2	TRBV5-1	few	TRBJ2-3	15	TGCGCCAGCACCCCGGGACTAGCGGGAAGAGATACGCAGTATTTT	CASTPGLAGRDTQYF
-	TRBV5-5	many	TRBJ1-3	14	TGTGCCAGCAGCTTGGCAGGGAGCGGAAACACCATATATTTT	CASSLAGSGNTIYF
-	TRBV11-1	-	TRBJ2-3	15	TGTGCCAGCAGTTTTTTTGCGTGGGGAGGAGATACGCAGTATTTT	CASSFFAWGGDTQYF
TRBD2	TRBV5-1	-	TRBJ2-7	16	TGCGCCAGCAGCCCCTCTAGCGGGAGCCTTACCTACGAGCAGTACTTC	CASSPSSGSLTYEQYF
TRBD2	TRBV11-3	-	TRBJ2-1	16	TGTGCCAGCAGCTTAAGAGCGGGAGGAGCCTACAATGAGCAGTTCTTC	CASSLRAGGAYNEQFF
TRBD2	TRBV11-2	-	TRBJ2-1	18	TGTGCCAGCAGCTTAGGTCGAACCACTTGGACTAGTGGTAATGAGCAGTTCTTC	CASSLGRTTWTSGNEQFF
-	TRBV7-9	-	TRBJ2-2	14	TGTGCCAGCAGCTTAGTGGCGTCCGTCGGGGAGCTGTTTTTT	CASSLVASVGELFF
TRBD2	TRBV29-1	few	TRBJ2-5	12	TGCAGCCTTCAGGCGGGAGGGGAGACCCAGTACTTC	CSLQAGGETQYF
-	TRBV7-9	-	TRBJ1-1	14	TGTGCCAGCAGCTTCCGGGGGATAAACACTGAAGCTTTCTTT	CASSFRGINTEAFF
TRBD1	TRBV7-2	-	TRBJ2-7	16	TGTGCCAGCAGCCCCCCCCGGGGACAGGGAGGCCACGAGCAGTACTTC	CASSPPRGQGGHEQYF
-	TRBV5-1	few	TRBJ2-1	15	TGCGCCAGCAGCGGCCTAGCGATGGGGTACAATGAGCAGTTCTTC	CASSGLAMGYNEQFF